The rows below give T cell receptor beta chains drawn from one sample of a study of blood T cell repertoires in COVID-19. Only in-frame clones appear in the TCRdb table, and some are missing; sequencing was by immunoSEQ multiplex PCR. The sample lists a few hundred thousand clones; roughly 89% were seen once. Material: PBMCs or T cells enriched from blood (not recorded which). Source of these receptors: a woman in her thirties or forties who had recovered from COVID-19. CDR3s include the opening cysteine and the closing phenylalanine or tryptophan. D genes are given only for firm matches. A clone size is listed for some rows: how often the clone was seen (once, few, many), or a class if it is expanded.

J,V,D,size,CDR3,DNA
TRBJ1-1,TRBV9,.,.,CASSPRVRGTEAFF,TGTGCCAGCAGCCCCCGGGTCAGAGGCACTGAAGCTTTCTTT
TRBJ1-1,TRBV5-4,.,.,CASSLDGQNTEAFF,TGTGCCAGCAGCTTGGATGGACAGAACACTGAAGCTTTCTTT
TRBJ2-7,TRBV7-8,.,.,CASSQGGEQYF,TGTGCCAGCAGCCAAGGGGGCGAGCAGTACTTC
TRBJ1-2,TRBV3-1/TRBV3-2,.,.,CASSPNAGDYGYTF,TGTGCCAGCAGCCCCAACGCCGGGGACTATGGCTACACCTTC
TRBJ1-1,TRBV20-1,.,.,CSASAGDLAEAFF,TGCAGTGCTAGTGCAGGGGATTTGGCTGAAGCTTTCTTT
TRBJ2-2,TRBV19,TRBD2,.,CASSRAVPGGTGELFF,TGTGCCAGTAGTAGGGCAGTCCCGGGGGGCACCGGGGAGCTGTTTTTT
TRBJ2-7,TRBV2,.,once,CASRRGGSSYEQYF,TGTGCCAGCAGACGAGGGGGTTCATCCTACGAGCAGTACTTC
TRBJ1-1,TRBV6-2/TRBV6-3,.,once,CASSYEGEAFF,TGTGCCAGCAGTTACGAGGGTGAAGCTTTCTTT
TRBJ2-2,TRBV2,.,once,CASSESGASNTGELFF,TGTGCCAGCAGTGAGAGCGGAGCTTCGAACACCGGGGAGCTGTTTTTT
TRBJ2-5,TRBV12-5,TRBD1,.,CASGSSGGVETQYF,TGTGCTAGTGGTTCGTCAGGGGGCGTAGAGACCCAGTACTTC
TRBJ2-1,TRBV3-1/TRBV3-2,.,once,CASSQVRYRTTSYNEQFF,TGTGCCAGCAGCCAAGTAAGGTATAGGACAACCTCCTACAATGAGCAGTTCTTC
TRBJ2-1,TRBV5-1,TRBD2,.,CASSLMGTSGSWVYNEQFF,TGCGCCAGCAGCTTGATGGGGACTAGCGGGAGCTGGGTATACAATGAGCAGTTCTTC
TRBJ2-7,TRBV7-8,.,.,CASSFDLGLTYEQYF,TGTGCCAGCAGCTTTGACCTAGGACTGACGTACGAGCAGTACTTC
TRBJ1-6,TRBV27,.,.,CASSSLGGRNSPLHF,TGTGCCAGCAGTTCACTCGGGGGGCGTAATTCACCCCTCCACTTT
TRBJ1-3,TRBV7-6,.,few,CASSREGDGNTIYF,TGTGCCAGCAGCCGAGAAGGGGATGGAAACACCATATATTTT
TRBJ2-5,TRBV4-1,.,.,CASSLAVQETQYF,TGCGCCAGCAGCCTAGCAGTACAAGAGACCCAGTACTTC
TRBJ1-5,TRBV27,TRBD1,.,CASSPTGGGWGNQPQHF,TGTGCCAGCAGCCCAACAGGGGGCGGATGGGGCAATCAGCCCCAGCATTTT
TRBJ2-5,TRBV28,TRBD1,once,CASSHGQGAFVETQYF,TGTGCCAGCAGTCACGGACAGGGGGCTTTTGTGGAGACCCAGTACTTC
TRBJ1-1,TRBV3-1/TRBV3-2,.,.,CASSHVAAEAFF,TGTGCCAGCAGCCACGTCGCGGCTGAAGCTTTCTTT
TRBJ2-7,TRBV28,.,.,CASSFRGVKQYF,TGTGCCAGCAGTTTTAGAGGTGTTAAGCAGTACTTC
TRBJ2-1,TRBV24-1,.,few,CATSDLARGSSGYNEQFF,TGTGCCACCAGTGATTTGGCCCGGGGGTCTTCGGGATACAATGAGCAGTTCTTC
TRBJ1-1,TRBV28,.,few,CASSTTANTEAFF,TGTGCCAGCAGCACCACAGCGAACACTGAAGCTTTCTTT
TRBJ2-1,TRBV5-1,TRBD2,.,CASSLGRTSGSPHEQFF,TGCGCCAGCAGCTTGGGAAGGACTAGCGGGAGCCCCCATGAGCAGTTCTTC
TRBJ1-1,TRBV7-9,.,.,CASSSLGARTEAFF,TGTGCCAGCAGCTCCCTGGGGGCAAGGACTGAAGCTTTCTTT
TRBJ2-5,TRBV10-2,.,.,CASSEPGEETQYF,TGCGCCAGCAGTGAACCGGGAGAGGAGACCCAGTACTTC
TRBJ2-1,TRBV28,TRBD2,.,CASSHGTSGRAVLFHEQFF,TGTGCCAGCAGTCACGGGACTAGCGGGAGGGCCGTTTTATTCCATGAGCAGTTCTTC
TRBJ2-3,TRBV6-1,TRBD2,.,CASSERLAGGWGTDTQYF,TGTGCCAGCAGTGAAAGACTAGCGGGAGGTTGGGGCACAGATACGCAGTATTTT
TRBJ2-5,TRBV19,TRBD2,.,CASDPSGRAGETQYF,TGTGCCAGCGACCCTAGCGGGAGGGCCGGAGAGACCCAGTACTTC
TRBJ2-3,TRBV16,.,few,CASSQGRVTSGGTQYF,TGTGCCAGCAGCCAAGGCAGGGTGACGTCCGGCGGTACGCAGTATTTT
TRBJ2-5,TRBV7-2,TRBD2,.,CASSSGLGRETQYF,TGTGCCAGCAGCTCCGGACTAGGAAGGGAGACCCAGTACTTC
TRBJ2-2,TRBV6-5,.,.,CASSLRGTNTGELFF,TGTGCCAGCAGTTTACGGGGTACGAACACCGGGGAGCTGTTTTTT
TRBJ1-5,TRBV7-8,.,few,CASSPPGEGQPQHF,TGTGCCAGCAGCCCCCCGGGGGAGGGTCAGCCCCAGCATTTT
TRBJ2-3,TRBV19,.,.,CASRARNGVTDTQYF,TGTGCCAGTAGGGCACGGAACGGGGTCACAGATACGCAGTATTTT
TRBJ1-1,TRBV7-9,.,.,CASSPQAPTEAFF,TGTGCCAGCAGCCCACAGGCCCCCACTGAAGCTTTCTTT
TRBJ2-5,TRBV5-1,.,.,CASSISGRGETQYF,TGCGCCAGCAGCATCAGCGGCCGGGGGGAGACCCAGTACTTC
TRBJ2-7,TRBV29-1,.,.,CSVENPAYEQYF,TGCAGCGTTGAAAATCCCGCCTACGAGCAGTACTTC
TRBJ1-4,TRBV23-1,TRBD1,.,CASSRQGDEKLFF,TGCGCCAGCAGTCGGCAGGGGGATGAAAAACTGTTTTTT
TRBJ1-4,TRBV30,TRBD1,.,CAWSPGGGNEKLFF,TGTGCCTGGAGTCCAGGGGGTGGGAATGAAAAACTGTTTTTT
TRBJ2-7,TRBV28,.,.,CASSTPYYEQYF,TGTGCCAGCAGCACTCCCTACTACGAGCAGTACTTC
TRBJ1-2,TRBV30,TRBD1,.,CACTTGGYGYTF,TGTGCCTGTACAACAGGGGGGTATGGCTACACCTTC
TRBJ1-6,TRBV19,.,.,CASNPTRGSPLHF,TGTGCCAGTAACCCCACAAGGGGTTCACCCCTCCACTTT
TRBJ2-1,TRBV28,.,.,CASHGVGNEQFF,TGTGCCAGTCACGGGGTTGGCAATGAGCAGTTCTTC
TRBJ2-5,TRBV7-2,TRBD2,.,CASSLNPPSGGETQYF,TGTGCCAGCAGCTTAAACCCCCCTAGCGGGGGAGAGACCCAGTACTTC
TRBJ2-7,TRBV6-6,.,.,CASQGSSSYEQYF,TGTGCCAGCCAGGGTTCGAGCTCCTACGAGCAGTACTTC
TRBJ1-1,TRBV11-2,TRBD1,few,CASSLGRGQGGNTEAFF,TGTGCCAGCAGCTTAGGCCGAGGACAGGGGGGGAACACTGAAGCTTTCTTT
TRBJ2-1,TRBV7-9,.,.,CASSFWRNEQFF,TGTGCCAGCAGCTTCTGGAGGAATGAGCAGTTCTTC
TRBJ2-7,TRBV9,TRBD1,few,CASSVEDRGSYEQYF,TGTGCCAGCAGCGTAGAGGACAGGGGGAGTTACGAGCAGTACTTC